This TCR beta chain was found in a study of shared clonotypes between healthy human individuals. Background on the study: The plates for each donor numbered three CD4 naive, three CD4 memory, two CD8 naive and one CD8 memory.

Trimming removed 4 bases from V and 4 bases from J, with 11 bases in between. The CDR3 extends over 13 amino acids. CDR1 and CDR2 (germline): LGHNT, FRNRAP. In the naive CD8 group, cells lacked CD45RO and were positively selected for CCR7, so terminally differentiated effector memory CD45RA+ cells were left out. Findings of the study overall: Naive subsets typically showed greater estimated richness than memory subsets. The naive CD4 repertoires of four donors were compared, and 5% to 6.5% of clonotypes were shared. An anticipated effect of sequencing depth on clonotype sharing among donors was recognized.

Regarding this clone: Its antigen is unknown.

Produced via immunoSEQ multiplex PCR; TCRdb's table is partial and in-frame only. The sample yields around 2,000,000 clones, around 96% seen once. The sample consisted of naive CD8+ T cells sorted from blood. This chain links TRBV12-5 with TRBJ2-7; weak D call: TRBD2 (6 bases). The receptor was derived from a man between 18 and 29 years old in good health. The DNA for the CDR3 is TGTGCTAGTGGTTGGGGCGGGACGTACGAGCAGTACTTC. Translation gives CASGWGGTYEQYF.